This T cell receptor (beta chain) derives from a study of OX40 agonist ivuxolimab in advanced cancers. Points on this clone: Antigen unknown.

The CDR3 has 15 amino acids. Germline CDR1 and CDR2: MNHEY and SVGAGI. The V end was cut by 4 bases, the J end by 3 bases, with 15 bases between. Points from the study as a whole: At 0.1 to 3.0 mg/kg, clonal expansion of CD4+ and CD8+ blood T cells had occurred by week 6.

Generated by immunoSEQ multiplex PCR, the TCRdb table keeps only in-frame clones and is missing some. The sample has roughly 56,000 clones, about 84% seen once; the top ten hold about 2.7%. The V and J genes are TRBV6-5 and TRBJ1-2; a possible D gene is TRBD1 (6 bases). Material: CD4+ or CD8+ T cells sorted from blood, obtained in a trial of the OX40 agonist ivuxolimab. This clonotype was obtained from an adult with an advanced solid tumor such as melanoma, head and neck, liver or kidney cancer. The CDR3 is CASSLRSGEHYGYTF. The CDR3 coding sequence is TGTGCCAGCAGTTTAAGGTCAGGGGAACACTATGGCTACACCTTC.